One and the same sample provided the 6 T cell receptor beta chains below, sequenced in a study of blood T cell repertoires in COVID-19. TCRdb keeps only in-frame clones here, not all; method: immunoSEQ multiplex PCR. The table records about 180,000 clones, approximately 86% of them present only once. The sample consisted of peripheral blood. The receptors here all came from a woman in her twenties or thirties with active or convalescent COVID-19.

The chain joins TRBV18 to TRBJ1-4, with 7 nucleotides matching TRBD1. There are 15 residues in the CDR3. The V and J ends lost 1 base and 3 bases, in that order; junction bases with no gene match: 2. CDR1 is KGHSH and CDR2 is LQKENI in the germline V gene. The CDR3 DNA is TGTGCCAGCTCACCACGAACAGGGGCTAATGAAAAACTGTTTTTT. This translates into CASSPRTGANEKLFF. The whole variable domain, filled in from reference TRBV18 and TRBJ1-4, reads NAGVMQNPRHLVRRRGQEARLRCSPMKGHSHVYWYRQLPEEGLKFMVYLQKENIIDESGMPKERFSAEFPKEGPSILRIQQVVRGDSAAYFCASSPRTGANEKLFFGSGTQLSVL.

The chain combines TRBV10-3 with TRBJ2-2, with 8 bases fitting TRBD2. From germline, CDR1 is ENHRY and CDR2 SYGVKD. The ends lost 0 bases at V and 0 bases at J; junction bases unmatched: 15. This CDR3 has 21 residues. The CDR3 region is CAISESWLGSGTVANTGELFF. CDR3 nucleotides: TGTGCCATCAGTGAGTCCTGGTTGGGTAGCGGGACGGTAGCGAACACCGGGGAGCTGTTTTTT.

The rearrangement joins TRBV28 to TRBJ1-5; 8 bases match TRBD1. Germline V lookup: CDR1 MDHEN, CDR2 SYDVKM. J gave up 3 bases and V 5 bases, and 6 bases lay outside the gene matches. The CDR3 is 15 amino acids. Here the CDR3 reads CASSPLTGDNQPQHF. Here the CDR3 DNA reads TGTGCCAGCAGTCCTTTGACAGGGGACAATCAGCCCCAGCATTTT.

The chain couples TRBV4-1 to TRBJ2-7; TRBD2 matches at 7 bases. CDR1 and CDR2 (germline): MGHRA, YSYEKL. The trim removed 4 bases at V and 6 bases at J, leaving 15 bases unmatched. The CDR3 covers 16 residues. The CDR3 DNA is TGCGCCAGCAGCCTCTCCGTGACTAGCCGGGCTCGCGAGCAGTACTTC. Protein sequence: CASSLSVTSRAREQYF.

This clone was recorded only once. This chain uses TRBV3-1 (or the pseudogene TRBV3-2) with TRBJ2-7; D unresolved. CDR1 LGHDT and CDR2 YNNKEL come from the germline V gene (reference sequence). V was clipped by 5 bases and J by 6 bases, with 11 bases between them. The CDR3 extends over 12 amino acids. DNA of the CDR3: TGTGCCAGCAGCAACTCGCCGGTCGAGCAGTACTTC. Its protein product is CASSNSPVEQYF.

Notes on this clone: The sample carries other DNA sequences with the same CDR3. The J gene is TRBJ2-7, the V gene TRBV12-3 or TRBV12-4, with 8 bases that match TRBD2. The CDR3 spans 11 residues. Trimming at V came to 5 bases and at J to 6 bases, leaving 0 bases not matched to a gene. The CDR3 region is CASSSGGEQYF. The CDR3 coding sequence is TGTGCCAGCAGTAGCGGGGGCGAGCAGTACTTC.